The clone carrying this TCR beta chain was counted a few times. Its antigen is currently unknown. This specimen comes from a study of post-analysis software for immune sequencing data. cDNA libraries of TCR beta carried unique molecular identifiers. One entry per CDR3 protein, called by TCRdb with MiXCR from the PCR reads. The sample carries fewer than 850,000 distinct CDR3 sequences, around 42% recorded once. Findings and limits, study-wide: Relative to controls, patients had 4 or 5 TRBV segments at higher frequency, with TRBV5-6, TRBV5-1 and TRBV20-1 among these.

J gave up 8 bases and V 6 bases, and 22 bases lay outside the gene matches. The germline V gene has CDR1 MNHNS and CDR2 SASEGT. CDR3 length equals 18 residues. The chain employs TRBV6-1 and TRBJ2-1; 7 bases are a match to TRBD2. The sequence came from a girl aged 10 to 17 with multiple sclerosis. What was sequenced was blood. CDR3 amino acids: CASRARPTWGPRGDEQFF. The CDR3 nucleotides are TGTGCCAGCAGGGCCCGCCCAACTTGGGGACCCCGGGGGGATGAGCAGTTCTTC.